A single sample gave rise to the 10 T cell receptor beta chains below, sequenced in a study of cytomegalovirus exposure and HLA in healthy donors. With 60 Vbeta and 13 Jbeta primers, the PCR was carried out. Libraries were prepared by immunoSEQ multiplex PCR; TCRdb keeps only in-frame clonotypes and omits some of them. The repertoire holds about 96,000 clones, with approximately 80% as singletons. Sequenced sample: PBMCs. The receptors originated from a young man in good health and CMV-seronegative.

This sequence joins TRBV5-8 and TRBJ1-1, with 9 bases matching TRBD1. The J segment lost 3 bases and the V segment lost 3 bases, leaving 3 bases of the junction unmatched. CDR3 length equals 14 residues. Germline CDR1 and CDR2: SGHTS and YDEGEE. CDR3 bases: TGTGCCAGCAGCTGGGGACAGGGCGACACTGAAGCTTTCTTT. It translates to CASSWGQGDTEAFF.

This chain joins TRBV6-5 and TRBJ2-7; a weak D match, TRBD1 (5 bases). This CDR3 comprises 11 residues. V lost 5 bases, J lost 6 bases, and 8 bases lay in between. CDR1 is MNHEY and CDR2 is SVGAGI in the germline V gene. The CDR3 is CASSLRGEQYF. Written as DNA, the CDR3 is TGTGCCAGCAGTCTTAGGGGCGAGCAGTACTTC.

The chain employs TRBV7-9 and TRBJ1-1; 9 bases line up with TRBD1. The CDR3 is 16 amino acids. V lost 4 bases to trimming and J lost 4 bases; unmatched junction nucleotides: 10. The V gene's germline CDR1 is SEHNR and CDR2 FQNEAQ (reference sequence). CDR3 DNA sequence: TGTGCCAGCAGCTCCACAATAGGGACAGGGTTCACTGAAGCTTTCTTT. Translated: CASSSTIGTGFTEAFF.

The CDR3 nucleotides are TGTGCCAGCAGGCCGATCGACCGGGTAATGATAGATACGCAGTATTTT. Translation: CASRPIDRVMIDTQYF. The chain combines TRBV28 with TRBJ2-3; D uncertain. V was trimmed by 6 bases and J by 5 bases, leaving 21 bases between them. The length of the CDR3 is 16 residues. Germline V gene sequence: CDR1 MDHEN, CDR2 SYDVKM.

The CDR3 nucleotides read TGTGCCAGTAGTACCGGGACTAGCGGGGTACTAGAGACCCAGTACTTC. Protein sequence: CASSTGTSGVLETQYF. The rearrangement links TRBV19 to TRBJ2-5; 13 bases align to TRBD2. The CDR3 has 16 residues. Per germline, CDR1 LNHDA and CDR2 SQIVND (reference sequence). With V trimmed by 4 bases and J by 4 bases, 6 bases remained unmatched.

The sample holds a few counts of this clone. This chain connects TRBV6-6 to TRBJ2-3; TRBD2 matches 7 bases. Germline trimming cut 1 base from V and 2 bases from J; bases unmatched to any gene: 3. This CDR3 contains 15 residues. Germline V gene data show CDR1 as MNHNY and CDR2 as SVGAGI (reference sequence). CDR3 protein: CASSYWGGDTDTQYF. In DNA form, the CDR3 reads TGTGCCAGCAGTTACTGGGGGGGGGACACAGATACGCAGTATTTT.

V gene TRBV7-6 combines with J gene TRBJ2-7, with 8 bases identical to TRBD1. The CDR3 extends over 16 amino acids. After removal of 4 bases from V and 3 bases from J, the junction contained 11 bases not matched to a gene. Germline CDR1 reads SGHVS; CDR2 reads FNYEAQ. CDR3 bases: TGTGCCAGCAGCTCCACAGAGGGGACAGGTCTCTACGAGCAGTACTTC. This translates into CASSSTEGTGLYEQYF.

This chain uses TRBV7-2 with TRBJ1-1; D unclear. V dropped 8 bases and J dropped 1 base, with 8 bases sitting between them. Germline loops: CDR1 SGHTA, CDR2 FQGNSA. This CDR3 has 12 amino acids. CDR3 coding DNA: TGTGCCAGCGGGCCCGAGAACACTGAAGCTTTCTTT. Its translation is CASGPENTEAFF.

This clone appeared once. The chain combines TRBV7-9 with TRBJ2-2; D call uncertain. The CDR3 contains 15 residues. The V gene's germline CDR1 is SEHNR and CDR2 FQNEAQ (reference sequence). The V gene lost 3 bases and the J gene lost 1 base, with 9 bases spanning the gap. This CDR3 is CASSLLQMNTGELFF. The DNA for the CDR3 is TGTGCCAGCAGCTTGTTACAGATGAACACCGGGGAGCTGTTTTTT.

J is TRBJ2-1 and V is TRBV5-6, with D unclear. V lost 0 bases and J lost 3, with 7 bases in between. Germline V gives CDR1 SGHDT, CDR2 YYEEEE. There are 14 residues in the CDR3. The CDR3 nucleotides are TGTGCCAGCAGCTTGGCTGTACTCTACAATGAGCAGTTCTTC. Translating it yields CASSLAVLYNEQFF.